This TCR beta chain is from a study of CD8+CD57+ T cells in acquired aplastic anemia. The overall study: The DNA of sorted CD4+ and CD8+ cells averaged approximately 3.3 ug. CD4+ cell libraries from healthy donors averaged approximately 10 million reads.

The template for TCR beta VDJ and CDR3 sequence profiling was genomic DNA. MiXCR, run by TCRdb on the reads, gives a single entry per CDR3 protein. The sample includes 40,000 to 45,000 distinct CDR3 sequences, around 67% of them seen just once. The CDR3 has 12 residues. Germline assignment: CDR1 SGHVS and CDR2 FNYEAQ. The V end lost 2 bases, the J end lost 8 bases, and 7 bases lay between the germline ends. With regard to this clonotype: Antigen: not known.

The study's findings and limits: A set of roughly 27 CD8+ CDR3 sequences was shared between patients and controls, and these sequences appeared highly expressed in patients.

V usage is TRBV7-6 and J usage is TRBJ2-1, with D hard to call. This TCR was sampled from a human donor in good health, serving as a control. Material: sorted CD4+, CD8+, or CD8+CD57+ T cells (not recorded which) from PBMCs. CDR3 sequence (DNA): TGTGCCAGCAGCTTAACAGCCGATGAGCAGTTCTTC. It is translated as CASSLTADEQFF.